The TCR beta chain described here comes from a study of regulatory T cells in long-lasting Graves disease. Study as a whole: Antithyroid drugs had been taken under 3 months by newly diagnosed Graves' patients. Regarding the study as a whole: Under persistent disease, TRBV28, TRBJ1-2 and TRBJ2-5 were used preferentially.

Of note for this clonotype: Its target is unknown.

Through Arm-PCR of CDR3 regions and iRepertoire HTBI primers, TCR beta libraries were built. TCRdb passed the multiplex PCR reads through MiXCR, listing each CDR3 protein once. The repertoire holds over 500,000 distinct CDR3 sequences, less than 20% seen once, with approximately 20% in the top ten. V lost 7 bases and J lost 4, with 19 bases in between. Looked up from germline, CDR1 is DFQATT and CDR2 is SNEGSKA (reference sequence). The CDR3 is made up of 14 amino acids. Time point described: newly diagnosed GD, antithyroid drugs for less than 3 months. The TCR library was made from RNA extracted from PBMCs. The data also belong to a second study, concerning T cells in Graves' hyperthyroidism and ophthalmopathy. From that report: Most thyroid-expanded clonotypes above 0.001 were also found in blood.

Sample: peripheral blood mononuclear cells (PBMCs), taken at new diagnosis, from a patient treated with antithyroid drugs. This receptor was taken from a young woman with Graves disease. The chain employs TRBV20-1 and TRBJ1-1; D uncertain. The CDR3 spells CSGSDVVMSTEAFF. CDR3 sequence (DNA): TGCAGTGGGAGTGATGTGGTCATGAGCACTGAAGCTTTCTTT.